This TCR beta chain appears in the sequencing data of a study of OX40 agonist ivuxolimab in advanced cancers. As for the study in general: As their treatment, patients were administered ivuxolimab, an agonistic anti-OX40 (CD134) antibody. Mean age approximately 55 years, range about 23 to 80; around 80% male. The study reported partial responses in three patients: one hepatocellular carcinoma, two cutaneous melanoma.

This clone appeared once. Antigen specificity is unknown. CDR3 length equals 15 residues. The germline CDR1 and CDR2 sequences are SGHRS and YFSETQ. V lost 3 bases to trimming and J lost 3 bases; unmatched junction nucleotides: 4. Study-level findings and limits: CD4+ and CD8+ blood T cells expanded clonally by week 6 at 0.1 to 3.0 mg/kg.

Clones were sequenced by immunoSEQ multiplex PCR, and TCRdb holds only the in-frame ones, with some missing. The table includes 40,000 to 50,000 clones, about 85% detected once. The source was CD4+ or CD8+ T cells sorted from blood, collected in a trial of the OX40 agonist ivuxolimab. The chain uses TRBV5-1 and TRBJ1-3, with 9 bases that match TRBD1. The TCR comes from an adult with an advanced solid tumor such as melanoma, head and neck, liver or kidney cancer. This CDR3 reads CASSSPGQGGNTIYF. In DNA form, the CDR3 reads TGCGCCAGCAGCTCACCGGGACAGGGTGGAAACACCATATATTTT.